This TCR beta chain emerged from a study of cytomegalovirus exposure and HLA in healthy donors. Broader study findings: Serostatus for CMV was the only available immune exposure information. TCR beta V segments were, for the most part, productive about 87% or about 30% of the time in an earlier analysis. Further analysis was carried out later, and it showed several of the most significant clusters appearing linked to common viral pathogens.

On this clone: Its target is not known.

The PCR contained 60 Vbeta and 13 Jbeta primers. Produced via immunoSEQ multiplex PCR; TCRdb's table is partial and in-frame only. The sample has 150,000 to 200,000 clones; 82% are singletons. The CDR3 has 14 residues. V was clipped by 6 bases and J by 2 bases; unmatched bases: 6. The germline V gene encodes CDR1 MNHNY and CDR2 SVGAGI (reference sequence). The receptor comes from a girl aged 5-17 years in good health and CMV-seropositive. Material for sequencing was PBMCs. This rearrangement joins TRBV6-6 to TRBJ2-5, with TRBD1 matching 7 bases. In DNA, the CDR3 is TGTGCCAGCAGCTACCCGGGACAGCAAGAGACCCAGTACTTC. Its translation is CASSYPGQQETQYF.